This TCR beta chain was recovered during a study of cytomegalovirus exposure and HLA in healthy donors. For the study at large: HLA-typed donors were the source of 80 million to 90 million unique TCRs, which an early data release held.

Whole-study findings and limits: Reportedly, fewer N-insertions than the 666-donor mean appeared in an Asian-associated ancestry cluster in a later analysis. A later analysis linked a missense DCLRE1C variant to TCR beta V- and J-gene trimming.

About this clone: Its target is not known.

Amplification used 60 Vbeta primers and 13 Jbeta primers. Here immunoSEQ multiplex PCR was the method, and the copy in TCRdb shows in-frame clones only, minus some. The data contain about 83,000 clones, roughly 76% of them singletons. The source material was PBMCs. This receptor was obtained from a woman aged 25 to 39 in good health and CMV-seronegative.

The DNA for the CDR3 is TGTGCCAGCAGCTCGAAGACTAGCGGGAGGGTCACCTACTCTAATGAGCAGTTCTTC. Its protein product is CASSSKTSGRVTYSNEQFF. The chain joins TRBV5-6 to TRBJ2-1, with 14 nucleotides matching TRBD2. Germline V gene sequence: CDR1 SGHDT, CDR2 YYEEEE. The length of the CDR3 is 19 residues. V lost 3 bases to trimming and J lost 7 bases; unmatched junction nucleotides: 15.